Shown below are 25 T cell receptor beta chains from a single sample sequenced in a study of Graves' ophthalmopathy and Graves' hyperthyroidism. Amplifying from RNA transcripts, the study obtained TCR beta CDR3 regions. A first-round RT-PCR used HTBI primers, followed by a second-round multiplex PCR. TCRdb itself ran the multiplex PCR reads through MiXCR, one entry per CDR3 protein. In the table there are about 1.1 million distinct CDR3 sequences, 36% of which are singletons. Source material: peripheral blood or thyroid tissue (not recorded which). These receptors were obtained from an adult man with Graves' hyperthyroidism.

The rearrangement joins TRBV4-1 to TRBJ2-5; 8 nucleotides agree with TRBD1. V trimming: 7 bases; J trimming: 3 bases; junction bases outside the gene matches: 7. The V gene's germline CDR1 is MGHRA and CDR2 YSYEKL. The length of the CDR3 is 14 residues. The CDR3 here is CASNPGQVKETQYF. As DNA, the CDR3 is TGCGCCAGCAACCCGGGACAGGTGAAAGAGACCCAGTACTTC.

In its sample, this clonotype was seen a few times. The V call is TRBV4-2, the J call TRBJ1-1; D gene unclear. Germline values: CDR1 LGHNA, CDR2 YNFKEQ. The CDR3 sequence is 12 residues long. Trimming left V 3 bases short and J 11 bases short, with 13 bases between. CDR3 sequence (DNA): TGTGCCAGCAGCCAGAATACAATCATGGCTTTCTTT. It codes for CASSQNTIMAFF.

This clonotype has a count of ten or more. J is TRBJ1-1 and V is TRBV2, with a possible D match to TRBD1 (5 bases). Germline values: CDR1 SNHLY, CDR2 FYNNEI. The CDR3 runs 13 residues. V was pared by 8 bases and J by 2 bases, with 12 bases between. The CDR3 loop is CASASQGNTEAFF. CDR3 nucleotides: TGTGCCAGCGCTAGCCAGGGAAACACTGAAGCTTTCTTT.

The chain recombines TRBV10-3 with TRBJ2-5; D perhaps matches TRBD2 (5 bases). In germline, CDR1 is ENHRY, CDR2 SYGVKD. This CDR3 region has 14 residues. V lost 6 bases and J lost 3, with 14 bases in between. The CDR3 DNA is TGTGCCATCAGGGAAACTAGGTGGGAAGAGACCCAGTACTTC. This translates into CAIRETRWEETQYF.

J is TRBJ1-2 and V is TRBV7-9, with unresolved D. The CDR3 totals 13 residues. Trimming shortened V by 4 bases and J by 5 bases, and 11 bases separated the two germline ends. Germline V lookup: CDR1 SEHNR, CDR2 FQNEAQ (reference sequence). The CDR3 loop is CASSSLPDYGYTF. The CDR3 DNA is TGTGCCAGCAGCTCGTTACCTGATTATGGCTACACCTTC.

The V gene is TRBV9, the J gene TRBJ2-7; D is perhaps TRBD2 (7 bases). The closer fit of TRBJ2-1 to the DNA end suggests the J call may be wrong. The CDR3 loop spans 17 amino acids. CDR1 and CDR2 (germline): SGDLS, YYNGEE. The chain's CDR3 is CASSVAGRRGGINEQFF. In DNA form, the CDR3 reads TGTGCCAGCAGCGTAGCCGGGCGGAGGGGGGGAATAAATGAGCAGTTCTTC.

This clonotype was seen ten or more times. The V and J genes are TRBV12-3 or TRBV12-4 and TRBJ1-2; TRBD1 is a possible D gene (5 bases). The CDR3 runs 14 residues. The ends were cut back, 6 bases at V and 5 bases at J, with 16 bases in the middle. The CDR3 bases are TGTGCCAGCAGCGAGCGGGGCACCGGGTATGGCTACACCTTC. It codes for CASSERGTGYGYTF.

As regards this clonotype: A read error may be the cause here, since a much bigger clone is one base away. The CDR3 DNA reads TGCAGTGCTTGGGACAGGTCCCCCTACGAGCAGTACTTC. As protein: CSAWDRSPYEQYF. The chain couples TRBV20-1 to TRBJ2-7; 8 nucleotides agree with TRBD1. CDR3 size: 13 residues. Trimming took 5 bases from V and 2 from J; bases not matched to a gene: 5. Germline V CDR1 and CDR2: DFQATT, SNEGSKA (reference sequence).

V usage is TRBV7-6 and J usage is TRBJ1-5; TRBD1 matches at 7 bases. The CDR3 extends over 15 amino acids. Per germline, CDR1 SGHVS and CDR2 FNYEAQ. Germline trimming cut 5 bases from V and 4 bases from J; bases unmatched to any gene: 8. The DNA of the CDR3 is TGTGCCAGCAGCCCCCTTCAGGGGGGAAATCAGCCCCAGCATTTT. Translating gives CASSPLQGGNQPQHF.

The V and J genes are TRBV10-3 and TRBJ2-5, with D possibly TRBD1 on 6 matching bases. Trimming took 6 bases from V and 5 from J, leaving 16 bases between them. The CDR3 runs 14 residues. The germline CDR1 and CDR2 sequences are ENHRY and SYGVKD. The CDR3 sequence is CAISHRTVRETQYF. The CDR3 DNA is TGTGCCATCAGCCATAGGACAGTTCGTGAGACCCAGTACTTC.

This clonotype was found many times. The chain recombines TRBV10-2 with TRBJ1-3, with D perhaps matching TRBD1 (5 bases). Germline-derived CDR1 and CDR2 are WSHSY and SAAADI. With 3 bases removed from V and 4 bases from J, the gap between germline ends came to 10 bases. This CDR3 has 14 residues. The CDR3 loop is CASSDPGPGNTIYF. The CDR3 nucleotides read TGCGCCAGCAGTGACCCGGGACCGGGAAACACCATATATTTT.

This clonotype was detected only a few times. Since no conserved phenylalanine or tryptophan closes the CDR3, a read error is the likely cause. It is unclear where the CDR3 begins or ends on the DNA, so no DNA is shown, and the CDR3 is as TCRdb lists it. The J gene is TRBJ2-7, the V gene TRBV2; TRBD2, as called in the table, went unchecked against the DNA. The CDR3 length is 8 residues, termini included. Germline CDR1 reads SNHLY; CDR2 reads FYNNEI. This CDR3 reads CASSVVAG.

This clonotype was picked up a small number of times. This chain links TRBV10-3 with TRBJ2-7, with 7 bases lining up with TRBD1. Germline trimming cut 10 bases from V and 4 bases from J; bases unmatched to any gene: 10. The germline gives CDR1 ENHRY, CDR2 SYGVKD. This CDR3 contains 13 residues. The CDR3 sequence: CATRTQGQYEQYF. The CDR3 DNA is TGTGCCACACGTACACAGGGGCAGTACGAGCAGTACTTC.

The chain employs TRBV29-1 and TRBJ2-7; TRBD1 matches at 10 bases. Per the germline V gene, CDR1 is SQVTM and CDR2 is ANQGSEA. The CDR3 has 15 residues. In nucleotides, the CDR3 is TGCAGTTACCTCCGGACAGGGGGTGGCTCCTACGAGCAGTACTTC. Protein sequence: CSYLRTGGGSYEQYF.

This clonotype has at least ten counts. The chain combines TRBV6-4 with TRBJ2-2; the match to TRBD1 covers 9 bases. The trim removed 7 bases at V and 3 bases at J, leaving 6 bases unmatched. Germline CDR1 MRHNA, CDR2 SNTAGT. The CDR3 runs 15 residues. The CDR3: CASKSGQGDTGELFF. The CDR3 coding sequence is TGTGCCAGCAAGTCGGGACAGGGAGACACCGGGGAGCTGTTTTTT.

CDR3 in amino acids: CASSPARAGPTGELFF. As DNA, the CDR3 is TGTGCCAGCAGCCCAGCGAGGGCGGGACCCACCGGGGAGCTGTTTTTT. V and J are TRBV25-1 and TRBJ2-2; tentatively, D is TRBD2 (6 bases). Trimming cost V 6 bases and J 4 bases, with 18 bases left between them. The length of the CDR3 is 16 residues. From germline, CDR1 is MGHDK and CDR2 SYGVNS. Full variable domain (missing parts from reference TRBV25-1 and TRBJ2-2): EADIYQTPRYLVIGTGKKITLECSQTMGHDKMYWYQQDPGMELHLIHYSYGVNSTEKGDLSSESTVSRIRTEHFPLTLESARPSHTSQYLCASSPARAGPTGELFFGEGSRLTVL.

J is TRBJ1-5 and V is TRBV27; D uncertain. The V and J ends lost 8 bases and 6 bases respectively, with 8 bases between them. The germline CDR1 and CDR2 sequences are MNHEY and SMNVEV (reference sequence). This CDR3 has 11 amino acids. The CDR3 sequence: CASGSAQPQHF. The CDR3 DNA follows: TGTGCCAGCGGTTCGGCTCAGCCCCAGCATTTT.

This clonotype was seen many times. This chain links TRBV6-5 with TRBJ1-6; no reliable D call. Germline V CDR1 and CDR2: MNHEY, SVGAGI. Trimming stripped 4 bases from V and 9 bases from J, with 16 bases between. This CDR3 has 15 residues. The CDR3 region has the DNA TGTGCCAGCAGTTCCGGCCCCTCGATCGGTTCACCCCTCCACTTT. Protein product: CASSSGPSIGSPLHF.

This clonotype was found many times. The chain has TRBV2 and TRBJ2-5; D assignment may be TRBD1 or TRBD2 (5 bases each). Deletions cut 4 bases from V and 6 bases from J, with 9 bases between. This CDR3 has 12 residues. Germline CDR1 SNHLY, CDR2 FYNNEI. DNA of the CDR3: TGTGCCAGCAGTGGGGACGAACAGACCCAGTACTTC. Its protein is CASSGDEQTQYF. The full variable domain, with the rest looked up from reference TRBV2 and TRBJ2-5, is EPEVTQTPSHQVTQMGQEVILRCVPISNHLYFYWYRQILGQKVEFLVSFYNNEISEKSEIFDDQFSVERPDGSNFTLKIRSTKLEDSAMYFCASSGDEQTQYFGPGTRLLVL.

The CDR3, as DNA: TGCGCCAGCAGCTTGGTGGTAGCGGGAGGGCCTACCGGGGAGCTGTTTTTT. Protein product: CASSLVVAGGPTGELFF. The chain has TRBV5-1 and TRBJ2-2; 11 bases are a match to TRBD2. V gave up 0 bases and J gave up 5 bases; unmatched junction bases: 6. The length of the CDR3 is 17 residues. CDR1 is SGHRS and CDR2 is YFSETQ in the germline V gene.

This clonotype was found many times. The V gene is TRBV5-1, the J gene TRBJ2-6; the D gene could be TRBD1 or TRBD2 (5 bases each). This CDR3 has 17 amino acids. CDR1 is SGHRS, CDR2 YFSETQ, per germline. V was shortened by 2 bases and J by 4 bases, with 16 bases between the two germline ends. The CDR3 coding sequence is TGCGCCAGCAGCTTAGAGGGGACCTCTTCCGGGGCCAACGTCCTGACTTTC. Residues: CASSLEGTSSGANVLTF.

The rearrangement uses TRBV30 and TRBJ1-2; a weak D match, TRBD1 (5 bases). Germline V gene sequence: CDR1 GTSNPN, CDR2 SVGIG (reference sequence). Trimming cost V 2 bases and J 5 bases, with 12 bases left between them. This CDR3 comprises 13 residues. The CDR3 region has the DNA TGTGCCTGGAGTTCGGGACGGAATTATGGCTACACCTTC. Encoded protein: CAWSSGRNYGYTF.

This clonotype was observed once. This chain connects TRBV30 to TRBJ1-2; D not resolved. The CDR3 spans 10 residues. Germline lookup yields CDR1 GTSNPN and CDR2 SVGIG (reference sequence). With 1 base removed from V and 8 bases from J, the gap between germline ends came to 5 bases. CDR3 DNA sequence: TGTGCCTGGAGTGCCCACGGCTACACCTTC. This encodes CAWSAHGYTF.

This clonotype was detected only once. A read error may be the cause here, since a much bigger clone is one base away. The gene calls are TRBV14 and TRBJ2-2; tentative D call: TRBD2 (6 bases). The germline gives CDR1 SGHDN, CDR2 FVKESK. The V end was cut by 1 base, the J end by 3 bases, with 18 bases between. The CDR3 loop spans 18 amino acids. The CDR3 loop is CASSQVLSGTADTGELFF. CDR3 bases: TGTGCCAGCAGCCAAGTATTGAGTGGGACTGCGGACACCGGGGAGCTGTTTTTT.

The genes are TRBV2 and TRBJ1-1; 9 bases align to TRBD1. CDR1 is SNHLY and CDR2 is FYNNEI in the germline V gene. CDR3 length equals 15 residues. V lost 8 bases, J lost 5 bases, and 12 bases stayed unmatched. The CDR3 sequence: CASPRQGGRWTEAFF. DNA of the CDR3: TGTGCCAGCCCTAGACAGGGGGGGAGGTGGACTGAAGCTTTCTTT.